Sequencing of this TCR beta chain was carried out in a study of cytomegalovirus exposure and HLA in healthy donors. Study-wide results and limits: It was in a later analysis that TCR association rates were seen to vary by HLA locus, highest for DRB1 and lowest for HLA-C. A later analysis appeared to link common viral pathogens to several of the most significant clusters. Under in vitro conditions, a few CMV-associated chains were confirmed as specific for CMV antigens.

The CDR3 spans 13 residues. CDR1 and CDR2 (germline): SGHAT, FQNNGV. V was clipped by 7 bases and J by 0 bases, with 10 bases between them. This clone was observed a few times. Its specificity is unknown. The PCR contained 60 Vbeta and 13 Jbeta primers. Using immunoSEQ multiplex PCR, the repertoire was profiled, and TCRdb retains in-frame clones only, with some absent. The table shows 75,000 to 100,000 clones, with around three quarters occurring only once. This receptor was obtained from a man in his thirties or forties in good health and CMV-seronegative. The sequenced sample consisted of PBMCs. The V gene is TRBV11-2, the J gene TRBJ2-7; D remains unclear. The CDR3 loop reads CASTTHSSYEQYF. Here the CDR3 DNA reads TGTGCCAGCACCACTCATAGCTCCTACGAGCAGTACTTC.